The 21 T cell receptor beta chains below were found in one sample sequenced in a study of molecular identifiers for immune sequencing clone quantification. TCRdb fed the PCR reads into MiXCR, producing one record per CDR3 protein. Among approximately 630,000 distinct CDR3 sequences listed, roughly 25% were seen once. The specimen sequenced was naive CD8+ T cells from blood, with Jurkat cell RNA spiked in. The subset is: FACS-sorted CD8+CD4-CCR7+CD45RA+ naive T cells. All receptors come from a human donor in good health. Some libraries in this study had Jurkat cell RNA spiked in.

V is TRBV29-1 and J is TRBJ2-1; 8 bases map to TRBD2. Per the germline V gene, CDR1 is SQVTM and CDR2 is ANQGSEA. This CDR3 has 18 residues. V lost 8 bases to trimming and J lost 4 bases; unmatched junction nucleotides: 22. CDR3 nucleotide sequence: TGCAGCTCAGAAGTGGAGGCCGGGGGGGGCCCAGATTACAATGAGCAGTTCTTC. Residues: CSSEVEAGGGPDYNEQFF.

A few counts support this clonotype. The chain is built from TRBV11-2 and TRBJ2-1; 7 nucleotides line up with TRBD1. Trimming removed 5 bases from V and 2 bases from J; junction bases left unmatched: 9. The germline gives CDR1 SGHAT, CDR2 FQNNGV. This CDR3 comprises 16 residues. CDR3: CASSLTGRGTYNEQFF. In nucleotides, the CDR3 is TGTGCCAGCAGCCTTACGGGCAGGGGGACCTACAATGAGCAGTTCTTC.

The V and J genes are TRBV12-3 or TRBV12-4 and TRBJ1-5, with a possible D match to TRBD1 (6 bases). V lost 5 bases and J lost 6, with 17 bases in between. This CDR3 has 15 amino acids. This CDR3 is CASSPTGTLTQPQHF. The CDR3 bases are TGTGCCAGCAGTCCCACCGGGACATTGACTCAGCCCCAGCATTTT.

V and J are TRBV20-1 and TRBJ1-4; TRBD1 aligns across 11 bases. Trimming cost V 6 bases and J 7 bases; bases outside gene matches: 19. CDR3 length: 18 amino acids. The V gene's germline CDR1 is DFQATT and CDR2 SNEGSKA (reference sequence). CDR3: CSATPGTGGNSMAEKLFF. CDR3 in DNA: TGCAGTGCAACACCTGGGACAGGGGGTAATTCGATGGCTGAAAAACTGTTTTTT.

This clonotype has at least ten counts. This sequence joins TRBV2 and TRBJ2-7; TRBD2 might be the D (5 bases). The CDR3 has 11 residues. Germline CDR1 is SNHLY and CDR2 is FYNNEI. V lost 11 bases and J lost 7, with 15 bases in between. The DNA for the CDR3 is TGTGCCCAACAAGCCCTAGCAGAGCAGTACTTC. This translates into CAQQALAEQYF.

This clonotype was observed at least ten times. The CDR3 loop is CASSLRLGPSTDTQYF. The DNA of the CDR3 is TGTGCCAGCAGTCTTAGACTAGGTCCCTCCACAGATACGCAGTATTTT. The chain couples TRBV12-3 or TRBV12-4 to TRBJ2-3, with D perhaps matching TRBD2 (6 bases). Deletions cut 5 bases from V and 2 bases from J, with 17 bases between. This CDR3 has 16 residues.

J is TRBJ2-5 and V is TRBV29-1, with 10 nucleotides matching TRBD2. Germline assignment: CDR1 SQVTM and CDR2 ANQGSEA. The CDR3 covers 19 residues. CDR3 nucleotides: TGCACCTTTATCTCTGCAACCGGAGTTAGCGGGAGGAAGCGAGAGACCCAGTACTTC. Translating it yields CTFISATGVSGRKRETQYF.

This clonotype has a count of ten or more. V and J are TRBV27 and TRBJ1-1; the match to TRBD1 covers 8 bases. J was trimmed by 3 bases and V by 5 bases; bases with no gene match: 8. The CDR3 has 15 amino acids. From germline, CDR1 is MNHEY and CDR2 SMNVEV (reference sequence). The chain's CDR3 is CASSPYGQGHTEAFF. For the CDR3, the DNA is TGTGCCAGCAGTCCCTACGGACAGGGCCACACTGAAGCTTTCTTT.

This clonotype was seen a handful of times. The rearrangement uses TRBV7-2 and TRBJ2-5; 10 bases are shared with TRBD2. Germline V gene lookup returns CDR1 SGHTA and CDR2 FQGNSA. V trimming: 4 bases; J trimming: 5 bases; junction bases outside the gene matches: 13. This CDR3 is built from 17 residues. The DNA of the CDR3 is TGTGCCAGCAGCTCTGGGACTAGCGACCGACAAGGGGAGACCCAGTACTTC. This gives the protein CASSSGTSDRQGETQYF.

This chain joins TRBV4-3 and TRBJ2-1; tentative D call: TRBD2 (6 bases). Germline CDR1 is LGHNA and CDR2 is YSLEER. This CDR3 has 16 amino acids. Trimming took off 0 bases at V and 3 bases at J, with 12 bases between the two ends. CDR3 region: CASSQDGTSNYNEQFF. CDR3 sequence (DNA): TGCGCCAGCAGCCAAGATGGGACTTCAAACTACAATGAGCAGTTCTTC.

The rearrangement links TRBV6-2 or TRBV6-3 to TRBJ1-6, with D hard to call. This CDR3 is 14 amino acids long. V was shortened by 4 bases and J by 10 bases, with 14 bases between the two germline ends. Looked up from germline, CDR1 is MNHEY and CDR2 is SVGEGT. The CDR3 DNA reads as TGTGCCAGCAGTTTGCCAGCGTTGAGGTCACCCCTCCACTTT. Translation gives CASSLPALRSPLHF.

This clonotype was counted at least ten times. This chain connects TRBV20-1 to TRBJ2-1; D is unclear. Trimming stripped 6 bases from V and 12 bases from J, with 12 bases between. In germline, CDR1 is DFQATT, CDR2 SNEGSKA (reference sequence). This CDR3 is built from 10 residues. CDR3 protein: CSATWGVQFF. The CDR3 nucleotides are TGCAGTGCAACGTGGGGTGTGCAGTTCTTC.

V and J are TRBV11-2 and TRBJ1-2, with D possibly being TRBD1 (5 bases). There are 15 residues in the CDR3. Germline V gene data show CDR1 as SGHAT and CDR2 as FQNNGV. Trimming pared 6 bases from V and 3 bases from J, leaving 17 bases between. In DNA, the CDR3 is TGTGCCAGCAGACCCGTCCCAGGGCGAGACTATGGCTACACCTTC. It codes for CASRPVPGRDYGYTF.

Only a few counts were recorded for this clonotype. The chain carries TRBV10-2 and TRBJ2-3; 14 nucleotides align to TRBD2. This CDR3 comprises 17 residues. The junction had 9 bases not matched to a gene; V was cut back by 8 bases and J by 2 bases. In germline, CDR1 is WSHSY, CDR2 SAAADI. CDR3 nucleotides: TGCGCCAGCGGGACTAGCGGGAGTGTTTTCTTCACAGATACGCAGTATTTT. Its protein is CASGTSGSVFFTDTQYF.

Note on this clonotype: Possible read error: a much larger clone is one base away. The V call is TRBV2, the J call TRBJ2-3, with a possible D match to TRBD2 (6 bases). V was clipped by 4 bases and J by 2 bases, with 16 bases between them. The germline V gene has CDR1 SNHLY and CDR2 FYNNEI. This CDR3 contains 16 residues. The CDR3: CASSVDPGGNTDTQYF. The DNA of the CDR3 is TGTGCCAGCAGTGTTGACCCTGGCGGGAACACAGATACGCAGTATTTT.

The table lists this clonotype with a few counts. A much larger clone lies one base from this, so it may be a read error. The chain is built from TRBV3-1 and TRBJ1-1; a weak D match, TRBD1 (5 bases). This CDR3 spans 15 amino acids. The germline V gene has CDR1 LGHDT and CDR2 YNNKEL (reference sequence). Between the trimmed V and J ends, which lost 4 bases and 6 bases, there was a span of 18 bases. CDR3 protein: CASSPASELGAEAFF. The CDR3 DNA reads TGTGCCAGCAGCCCCGCCTCAGAATTGGGGGCTGAAGCTTTCTTT.

This clonotype has ten or more counts. The V call is TRBV7-2, the J call TRBJ2-3; the D gene is possibly TRBD1 (5 bases). This CDR3 has 18 amino acids. The germline V and J ends were trimmed by 2 bases and 1 base, with 19 bases remaining between them. The germline V gene has CDR1 SGHTA and CDR2 FQGNSA. CDR3 region: CASSLPHWTSNGTDTQYF. The CDR3, as DNA: TGTGCCAGCAGCTTACCACATTGGACAAGCAATGGCACAGATACGCAGTATTTT.

This clonotype was picked up many times. This chain joins TRBV6-5 and TRBJ1-2, with a tentative D call TRBD1 (5 bases). Germline V gene sequence: CDR1 MNHEY, CDR2 SVGAGI. The CDR3 runs to 15 residues. V lost 6 bases and J lost 3, with 17 bases in between. The CDR3 DNA is TGTGCCAGCAGCAAAGGCGCAGGGCCGGACTATGGCTACACCTTC. This gives the protein CASSKGAGPDYGYTF.

The V call is TRBV11-2, the J call TRBJ2-1, with a possible D match to TRBD2 (5 bases). Per germline, CDR1 SGHAT and CDR2 FQNNGV. The CDR3 totals 16 residues. Trimming took off 5 bases at V and 0 bases at J, with 14 bases between the two ends. The CDR3 loop is CASSPRGSGSYNEQFF. The DNA for the CDR3 is TGTGCCAGCAGCCCTCGGGGTTCGGGCTCCTACAATGAGCAGTTCTTC.

This clonotype appeared many times. The chain carries TRBV2 and TRBJ1-4, with D unresolved. Between the trimmed V and J ends, which lost 6 bases and 3 bases, there was a span of 14 bases. The CDR3 totals 15 residues. Germline assignment: CDR1 SNHLY and CDR2 FYNNEI. As DNA, the CDR3 is TGTGCCAGCAGAAAATTTGAGGAATCTAATGAAAAACTGTTTTTT. Protein sequence: CASRKFEESNEKLFF. Full variable domain (rest looked up from reference TRBV2 and TRBJ1-4): EPEVTQTPSHQVTQMGQEVILRCVPISNHLYFYWYRQILGQKVEFLVSFYNNEISEKSEIFDDQFSVERPDGSNFTLKIRSTKLEDSAMYFCASRKFEESNEKLFFGSGTQLSVL.

Many counts were recorded for this clonotype. The chain is built from TRBV28 and TRBJ1-1; TRBD1 agrees at 11 bases. The germline V gene has CDR1 MDHEN and CDR2 SYDVKM. V lost 3 bases to trimming and J lost 4 bases; unmatched junction nucleotides: 4. This CDR3 region has 15 residues. CDR3 sequence: CASSLRTGGFTEAFF. The CDR3 DNA reads as TGTGCCAGCAGTTTGAGGACAGGGGGCTTCACTGAAGCTTTCTTT. The complete variable domain, with remaining parts taken from reference TRBV28 and TRBJ1-1, reads DVKVTQSSRYLVKRTGEKVFLECVQDMDHENMFWYRQDPGLGLRLIYFSYDVKMKEKGDIPEGYSVSREKKERFSLILESASTNQTSMYLCASSLRTGGFTEAFFGQGTRLTVV.